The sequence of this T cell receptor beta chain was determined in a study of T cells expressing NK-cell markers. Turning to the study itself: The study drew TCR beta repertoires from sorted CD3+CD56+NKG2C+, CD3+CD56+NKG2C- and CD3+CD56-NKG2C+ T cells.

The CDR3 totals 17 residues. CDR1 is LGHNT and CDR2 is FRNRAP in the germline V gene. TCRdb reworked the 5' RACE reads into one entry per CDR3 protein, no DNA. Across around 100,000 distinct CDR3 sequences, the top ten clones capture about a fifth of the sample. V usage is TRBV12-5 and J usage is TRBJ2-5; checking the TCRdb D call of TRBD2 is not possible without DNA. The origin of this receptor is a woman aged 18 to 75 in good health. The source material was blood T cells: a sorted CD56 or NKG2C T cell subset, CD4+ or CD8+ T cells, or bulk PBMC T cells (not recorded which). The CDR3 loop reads CASGWSIAGGLQGTQYF.